Listed below are T cell receptor beta chains from one sample, sequenced in a study of neurological immune-mediated disorders. MiXCR, applied by TCRdb to the 5' RACE reads, yields one record per CDR3 protein. The table lists tens of thousands of distinct CDR3 sequences, around 2.6% of them singletons, with 1.1% in the top ten. The sequencing input was PBMCs. These receptor sequences come from a woman in her 30s with multiple sclerosis. Each CDR3 is given with its conserved first and last residue. A D gene is named only where the DNA matches it firmly. Clone sizes are given selectively: once, few, many, or a class where the clone is expanded.

d_call	cdr3_length	clone_size	j_call	v_call	cdr3_aa	cdr3_nt
-	14	many	TRBJ2-5	TRBV5-1	CASSKGGGQETQYF	TGCGCCAGCAGCAAGGGTGGGGGCCAAGAGACCCAGTACTTC
-	13	many	TRBJ1-5	TRBV6-1	CASSVWGYQPQHF	TGTGCCAGCAGTGTTTGGGGATATCAGCCCCAGCATTTT
TRBD2	16	many	TRBJ2-3	TRBV7-2	CASSLVSSGSSDTQYF	TGTGCCAGCAGCTTAGTATCTAGCGGGAGTTCAGATACGCAGTATTTT
TRBD2	17	many	TRBJ2-5	TRBV18	CASSPPGLAGVGETQYF	TGTGCCAGCTCACCGCCGGGACTAGCGGGAGTAGGGGAGACCCAGTACTTC
-	11	many	TRBJ2-1	TRBV6-2/TRBV6-3	CASSIYNEQFF	TGTGCCAGCAGCATCTACAATGAGCAGTTCTTC
-	11	many	TRBJ2-1	TRBV20-1	CSARWGNEQFF	TGCAGTGCTAGATGGGGGAATGAGCAGTTCTTC
-	15	many	TRBJ2-2	TRBV12-3/TRBV12-4	CASVVGGSWTGELFF	TGTGCCAGCGTCGTAGGGGGTTCTTGGACCGGGGAGCTGTTTTTT
-	13	many	TRBJ2-1	TRBV10-3	CAISQGLGDEQFF	TGTGCCATCAGTCAGGGTTTAGGGGATGAGCAGTTCTTC
-	16	many	TRBJ1-2	TRBV9	CASSVEGQPRIGGYTF	TGTGCCAGCAGCGTAGAAGGACAGCCGAGGATTGGCGGCTACACCTTC
-	14	many	TRBJ1-1	TRBV7-8	CASTNPGENTEAFF	TGTGCCAGCACCAACCCGGGGGAGAACACTGAAGCTTTCTTT
-	13	many	TRBJ1-1	TRBV9	CASSVESMTEAFF	TGTGCCAGCAGCGTAGAATCGATGACTGAAGCTTTCTTT
-	16	many	TRBJ2-5	TRBV7-6	CASSFRLVSSRETQYF	TGTGCCAGCAGCTTCCGACTAGTGTCCAGCCGGGAGACCCAGTACTTC
-	14	many	TRBJ2-6	TRBV5-6	CASSHYSGANVLTF	TGTGCCAGCAGCCATTACTCTGGGGCCAACGTCCTGACTTTC
TRBD1	14	many	TRBJ2-5	TRBV24-1	CATSESGGPETQYF	TGTGCCACCAGTGAATCAGGGGGCCCGGAGACCCAGTACTTC
-	12	many	TRBJ1-6	TRBV7-9	CASSLVNSPLHF	TGTGCCAGCAGCCTGGTTAATTCACCCCTCCACTTT
-	12	many	TRBJ1-5	TRBV28	CASSLSYQPQHF	TGTGCCAGCAGTTTATCTTATCAGCCCCAGCATTTT
-	13	many	TRBJ2-7	TRBV7-2	CASSFNWEDEQYF	TGTGCCAGCAGCTTTAATTGGGAGGACGAGCAGTACTTC
-	13	many	TRBJ2-2	TRBV5-1	CASSFGGTGELFF	TGCGCCAGCAGCTTCGGGGGAACCGGGGAGCTGTTTTTT
-	13	many	TRBJ2-1	TRBV3-1	CASSHPARYEQFF	TGTGCCAGCAGCCACCCCGCTAGGTATGAGCAGTTCTTC
TRBD2	16	many	TRBJ2-3	TRBV6-6	CASSYSPSGSTDTQYF	TGTGCCAGCAGTTACTCGCCTAGCGGGAGCACAGATACGCAGTATTTT
TRBD2	17	many	TRBJ2-4	TRBV20-1	CSATYPSSGRAKNIQYF	TGCAGTGCTACTTATCCCTCTAGCGGGAGAGCCAAAAACATTCAGTACTTC
TRBD2	16	many	TRBJ2-3	TRBV7-8	CASSFFQRENPDTQYF	TGTGCCAGCAGCTTTTTCCAGCGGGAGAACCCAGATACGCAGTATTTT
-	11	many	TRBJ1-1	TRBV20-1	CSARGVTEAFF	TGCAGTGCCAGGGGTGTCACTGAAGCTTTCTTT
TRBD2	16	many	TRBJ2-3	TRBV25-1	CASSEYQGRGPNTQYF	TGTGCCAGCAGTGAATATCAAGGGAGGGGCCCCAATACGCAGTATTTT
TRBD2	14	many	TRBJ2-1	TRBV2	CASSGTSRGNEQFF	TGTGCCAGCAGTGGGACTAGCAGAGGGAATGAGCAGTTCTTC
-	15	many	TRBJ2-3	TRBV28	CASSYGNYETDTQYF	TGTGCCAGCAGTTACGGGAACTATGAAACAGATACGCAGTATTTT
-	12	many	TRBJ1-2	TRBV20-1	CSAWTATYGYTF	TGCAGTGCTTGGACAGCTACCTATGGCTACACCTTC
-	14	many	TRBJ2-1	TRBV12-3/TRBV12-4	CASSIGVRLNEQFF	TGTGCCAGCAGCATCGGAGTGCGTTTAAATGAGCAGTTCTTC
TRBD2	15	few	TRBJ2-1	TRBV20-1	CSARDSGRIYNEQFF	TGCAGTGCTAGAGATAGCGGGAGGATCTACAATGAGCAGTTCTTC
TRBD2	16	many	TRBJ2-1	TRBV6-5	CASSRPKTSGPNEQFF	TGTGCCAGCAGCCGACCGAAGACTAGCGGACCTAATGAGCAGTTCTTC
TRBD2	16	many	TRBJ2-1	TRBV7-2	CASSEGPGLARNEQFF	TGTGCCAGCAGCGAAGGGCCGGGACTAGCTCGCAATGAGCAGTTCTTC
TRBD2	13	many	TRBJ2-2	TRBV7-2	CAETGGATGELFF	TGTGCCGAAACGGGGGGTGCCACCGGGGAGCTGTTTTTT
TRBD1	16	many	TRBJ2-2	TRBV6-5	CASRADRDRYTGELFF	TGTGCCAGCAGAGCCGACAGGGATCGGTACACCGGGGAGCTGTTTTTT
TRBD1	17	many	TRBJ2-2	TRBV20-1	CSARKAGGPKVAGELFF	TGCAGTGCTAGAAAAGCAGGGGGTCCGAAAGTTGCCGGGGAGCTGTTTTTT
-	17	many	TRBJ2-1	TRBV6-5	CASSYSPVIQNYNEQFF	TGTGCCAGCAGTTACTCTCCGGTTATTCAGAATTACAATGAGCAGTTCTTC
TRBD1	13	many	TRBJ2-1	TRBV20-1	CSADHTGVNEQFF	TGCAGTGCTGATCACACAGGGGTCAATGAGCAGTTCTTC
TRBD1	16	-	TRBJ2-1	TRBV11-2	CASSQDRTGKWDEQFF	TGTGCCAGCAGCCAAGATAGGACAGGGAAGTGGGATGAGCAGTTCTTC
-	17	many	TRBJ2-1	TRBV24-1	CATSDLSTGDSYNEQFF	TGTGCCACCAGTGATTTATCCACCGGGGATTCCTACAATGAGCAGTTCTTC
-	14	many	TRBJ2-5	TRBV12-3/TRBV12-4	CASSLAGGGETQYF	TGTGCCAGCAGTTTAGCGGGAGGGGGGGAGACCCAGTACTTC
TRBD1	15	many	TRBJ2-7	TRBV12-3/TRBV12-4	CASSAPGQATYEQYF	TGTGCCAGCAGTGCACCGGGACAGGCGACCTACGAGCAGTACTTC
-	13	-	TRBJ2-5	TRBV11-2	CASSPRVQETQYF	TGTGCCAGCAGCCCCCGAGTTCAAGAGACCCAGTACTTC
-	14	many	TRBJ1-5	TRBV9	CASSVGTADQPQHF	TGTGCCAGCAGCGTAGGGACAGCAGATCAGCCCCAGCATTTT
TRBD1	13	many	TRBJ1-2	TRBV12-3/TRBV12-4	CASSPRTGFGYTF	TGTGCCAGCAGTCCCCGGACAGGGTTCGGCTACACCTTC
-	13	many	TRBJ2-2	TRBV9	CASSVGFTGELFF	TGTGCCAGCAGCGTGGGCTTCACCGGGGAGCTGTTTTTT
TRBD2	18	many	TRBJ2-1	TRBV4-2	CASSQEPRTSGVYNEQFF	TGTGCCAGCAGCCAAGAGCCCCGGACTAGCGGGGTCTACAATGAGCAGTTCTTC
-	16	many	TRBJ2-3	TRBV3-1	CASSQDPGPPADTQYF	TGTGCCAGCAGCCAAGACCCGGGGCCTCCCGCAGATACGCAGTATTTT
-	13	many	TRBJ1-5	TRBV7-9	CASSLGSDQPQHF	TGTGCCAGCAGCTTAGGATCGGATCAGCCCCAGCATTTT
-	12	many	TRBJ2-1	TRBV20-1	CSAHAAAAEQFF	TGCAGTGCTCACGCCGCGGCCGCTGAGCAGTTCTTC
-	15	many	TRBJ2-5	TRBV7-2	CASSLASGHQETQYF	TGTGCCAGCAGCTTAGCGTCGGGACACCAAGAGACCCAGTACTTC
-	13	many	TRBJ1-1	TRBV20-1	CSAPWRPDSEAFF	TGCAGTGCTCCCTGGCGTCCTGATAGTGAAGCTTTCTTT
-	17	many	TRBJ1-2	TRBV7-2	CASSSPRGGIANYGYTF	TGTGCCAGCAGCTCACCAAGGGGGGGGATAGCTAACTATGGCTACACCTTC